The next 30 T cell receptor beta chains were all read from a single sample in a study of neurological immune-mediated disorders. One entry per CDR3 protein, called by TCRdb with MiXCR from the 5' RACE reads. The sample holds some 66,000 distinct CDR3 sequences; more than 3.5% are singletons and the top ten take roughly 2.7%. Source material: PBMCs. These receptors originate from a man aged 45-60 years with multiple sclerosis.

The V and J genes are TRBV7-2 and TRBJ2-5; tentatively, D is TRBD1 (8 bases). CDR1 is SGHTA, CDR2 FQGNSA, per germline. Trimming cost V 5 bases and J 9 bases, with 19 bases left between them. The CDR3 sequence is 14 residues long. The CDR3 reads CASSPSTGGGAQYF. The CDR3 region has the DNA TGTGCCAGCAGCCCTTCAACAGGGGGAGGGGCCCAGTACTTC.

V gene TRBV4-1 combines with J gene TRBJ1-5, with D unclear. Trimming removed 0 bases at V and 3 bases at J, with 9 bases between. This CDR3 has 15 residues. The germline V gene encodes CDR1 MGHRA and CDR2 YSYEKL. The CDR3 DNA follows: TGCGCCAGCAGCCAAGAAGGACTGGACAATCAGCCCCAGCATTTT. Translated: CASSQEGLDNQPQHF.

This clonotype was seen many times. The CDR3 sequence is CASSLNPIPGEQFF. The CDR3 region has the DNA TGTGCCAGCAGCTTAAACCCCATCCCTGGTGAGCAGTTCTTC. The chain is built from TRBV7-3 and TRBJ2-1, with D hard to call. Germline CDR1 and CDR2: SGHTA and FQGTGA. This CDR3 has 14 amino acids. Between the trimmed V and J ends, which lost 1 base and 9 bases, there was a span of 13 bases.

In its sample, this clonotype was seen many times. This chain joins TRBV5-1 and TRBJ2-1, with 13 bases lining up with TRBD2. Germline V CDR1 and CDR2: SGHRS, YFSETQ. The CDR3 runs 17 residues. Trimming took 1 base from V and 7 from J; bases not matched to a gene: 8. CDR3 DNA: TGCGCCAGCAGCTTGTGGGAACTAGCGGGGGGGCCTAATGAGCAGTTCTTC. As protein: CASSLWELAGGPNEQFF.

This clonotype appeared many times. The rearrangement links TRBV20-1 to TRBJ2-7, with D maybe TRBD2 (6 bases). The V gene's germline CDR1 is DFQATT and CDR2 SNEGSKA (reference sequence). This CDR3 is 14 amino acids long. V dropped 3 bases and J dropped 0 bases, with 12 bases sitting between them. The CDR3 protein is CSARMGRGSYEQYF. CDR3 nucleotides: TGCAGTGCTAGGATGGGGCGGGGCTCCTACGAGCAGTACTTC.

The chain is built from TRBV9 and TRBJ2-1; tentative D call: TRBD2 (5 bases). Germline CDR1 reads SGDLS; CDR2 reads YYNGEE. The ends were cut back, 0 bases at V and 1 base at J, with 8 bases in the middle. The CDR3 has 15 residues. The CDR3 DNA is TGTGCCAGCAGCGTAGGAGGGTTATCCTACAATGAGCAGTTCTTC. Its protein is CASSVGGLSYNEQFF.

This clonotype was counted at least ten times. The chain couples TRBV20-1 to TRBJ2-3; D call uncertain. V lost 5 bases, J lost 3 bases, and 15 bases lay in between. This CDR3 has 14 amino acids. In germline, CDR1 is DFQATT, CDR2 SNEGSKA (reference sequence). The CDR3 here is CSARHFFGTDTQYF. The CDR3 DNA follows: TGCAGTGCTCGACATTTCTTTGGGACAGATACGCAGTATTTT.

This clonotype was observed many times. V usage is TRBV3-1 and J usage is TRBJ2-5; the D is unclear. This CDR3 is 12 amino acids long. Trimming took 1 base from V and 4 from J, leaving 4 bases between them. The V gene's germline CDR1 is LGHDT and CDR2 YNNKEL (reference sequence). The CDR3 here is CASSQVRETQYF. In nucleotides, the CDR3 is TGTGCCAGCAGCCAAGTCCGAGAGACCCAGTACTTC.

This clonotype was observed at least ten times. The V and J genes are TRBV5-1 and TRBJ2-5; the D gene is possibly TRBD2 (6 bases). Trimming pared 4 bases from V and 5 bases from J, leaving 12 bases between. CDR3 length: 13 amino acids. Germline values: CDR1 SGHRS, CDR2 YFSETQ. CDR3 amino acids: CASSMGLKETQYF. CDR3 in DNA: TGCGCCAGCAGCATGGGACTGAAGGAGACCCAGTACTTC.

The rearrangement links TRBV27 to TRBJ1-1, with D unclear. CDR1 MNHEY and CDR2 SMNVEV come from the germline V gene (reference sequence). The CDR3 runs to 13 residues. Trimming took 3 bases from V and 1 from J, leaving 6 bases between them. The chain's CDR3 is CASSFLRNTEAFF. The CDR3 DNA sequence: TGTGCCAGCAGTTTTCTAAGGAACACTGAAGCTTTCTTT.

This clonotype occurred many times. The chain carries TRBV4-1 and TRBJ1-5; TRBD1 agrees at 8 bases. This CDR3 is 17 amino acids long. Germline assignment: CDR1 MGHRA and CDR2 YSYEKL. With V trimmed by 3 bases and J by 9 bases, 16 bases remained unmatched. CDR3 sequence (DNA): TGCGCCAGCAGCCAGGATCCTCCGGACAGGGTCTTATGGCCCCAGCATTTT. As protein: CASSQDPPDRVLWPQHF.

A note on this clonotype: In this CDR3 the conserved last residue, phenylalanine or tryptophan, is missing, so a read error is likely. The V call is TRBV5-1, the J call TRBJ2-5, with a weak D call TRBD2 (6 bases). The CDR3 loop spans 14 amino acids. With 3 bases removed from V and 1 base from J, the gap between germline ends came to 10 bases. CDR1 is SGHRS, CDR2 YFSETQ, per germline. This CDR3 reads CASSWGLTQETQYC. CDR3 DNA: TGCGCCAGCAGCTGGGGACTCACCCAAGAGACCCAGTACTGC.

In its sample, this clonotype was seen many times. The chain joins TRBV7-2 to TRBJ2-2; D gene ambiguous. This CDR3 contains 15 residues. Trimming took off 1 base at V and 4 bases at J, with 10 bases between the two ends. In germline, CDR1 is SGHTA, CDR2 FQGNSA. The CDR3 loop reads CASSLERTFTGELFF. The DNA of the CDR3 is TGTGCCAGCAGCTTAGAAAGAACCTTCACCGGGGAGCTGTTTTTT.

This clonotype was seen at least ten times. The rearrangement links TRBV5-5 to TRBJ1-2, with a weak D call TRBD1 (5 bases). Looked up from germline, CDR1 is SGHKS and CDR2 is YYEKEE (reference sequence). The CDR3 runs 14 residues. Trimming left V 2 bases short and J 8 bases short, with 16 bases between. This CDR3 reads CASSFTGRGSGYTF. CDR3 sequence (DNA): TGTGCCAGCAGCTTTACCGGGAGGGGCTCAGGCTACACCTTC.

Many counts were recorded for this clonotype. Given a much more abundant clone one base away, this may be a read error. This chain joins TRBV20-1 and TRBJ1-2, with D possibly TRBD1 on 5 matching bases. CDR3 length equals 13 residues. CDR1 is DFQATT and CDR2 is SNEGSKA in the germline V gene (reference sequence). Deletions cut 0 bases from V and 4 bases from J, with 9 bases between. CDR3 sequence reads: CSARDTGGYGYTF. For the CDR3, the DNA is TGCAGTGCTAGAGATACGGGGGGCTATGGCTACACCTTC.

This clonotype qualifies as medium-sized. V is TRBV20-1 and J is TRBJ2-1; 14 nucleotides match TRBD2. Germline V lookup: CDR1 DFQATT, CDR2 SNEGSKA (reference sequence). V was pared by 2 bases and J by 4 bases, with 13 bases of the junction left unmatched. The CDR3 spans 19 residues. The CDR3 spells CSARRTSGGTFNSYNEQFF. CDR3 in DNA: TGCAGTGCTAGACGGACTAGCGGGGGGACTTTTAACTCATACAATGAGCAGTTCTTC.

This clonotype was counted ten times or more. The V call is TRBV5-1, the J call TRBJ2-1, with 12 bases fitting TRBD2. Trimming took 3 bases from V and 7 from J; bases not matched to a gene: 11. Germline V gives CDR1 SGHRS, CDR2 YFSETQ. This CDR3 is 17 amino acids long. As DNA, the CDR3 is TGCGCCAGCAGCTCCTCTAGCGGGGGGGCCTCGGCGAATGAGCAGTTCTTC. Translated: CASSSSSGGASANEQFF.

In its sample, this clonotype was seen many times. This chain connects TRBV7-9 to TRBJ2-1; D tentatively reads TRBD1 or TRBD2 (6 bases each). The CDR3 is 16 amino acids. The germline gives CDR1 SEHNR, CDR2 FQNEAQ (reference sequence). V dropped 2 bases and J dropped 4 bases, with 15 bases sitting between them. CDR3 in amino acids: CASSLKSRGTYNEQFF. The CDR3 DNA reads as TGTGCCAGCAGCTTAAAATCCCGGGGGACATACAATGAGCAGTTCTTC.

This clonotype was counted only a few times. An end of the junction does not agree with germline; a read error may underlie this. The V call is TRBV11-2, the J call TRBJ2-2; D assignment may be TRBD1 or TRBD2 (5 bases each). The germline V gene encodes CDR1 SGHAT and CDR2 FQNNGV. The CDR3 runs to 13 residues. The CDR3 loop is CASSWGNTGELFF. The CDR3 bases are TGTGCCAGCAGCTGGGGGAACACCGGAGAGCTGTTTTTT.

In this sample, this clonotype turned up many times. The rearrangement joins TRBV12-3 or TRBV12-4 to TRBJ2-1; 7 bases align to TRBD2. V was clipped by 6 bases and J by 10 bases; unmatched bases: 15. The CDR3 is 15 amino acids. The CDR3 is CASSPSGAGRGEQFF. In DNA form, the CDR3 reads TGTGCCAGCAGCCCCAGCGGGGCGGGTCGCGGGGAGCAGTTCTTC.

This clonotype occurred many times. V gene TRBV18 combines with J gene TRBJ1-4; D may be TRBD1 (5 bases). Looked up from germline, CDR1 is KGHSH and CDR2 is LQKENI. V dropped 4 bases and J dropped 0 bases, with 12 bases sitting between them. This CDR3 has 16 residues. The CDR3 DNA reads as TGTGCCAGCTCACTGGGGACCGTCGCAACTAATGAAAAACTGTTTTTT. As protein: CASSLGTVATNEKLFF.

This clonotype came up many times. The chain combines TRBV20-1 with TRBJ1-6, with 7 positions matching TRBD1. Germline V CDR1 and CDR2: DFQATT, SNEGSKA (reference sequence). The CDR3 covers 16 residues. Germline trimming cut 0 bases from V and 9 bases from J; bases unmatched to any gene: 11. The chain's CDR3 is CSARESNRGYSSPLHF. CDR3 nucleotide sequence: TGCAGTGCTAGAGAATCCAACAGGGGTTACAGTTCACCCCTCCACTTT.

This clonotype has ten or more counts. This sequence joins TRBV5-1 and TRBJ1-2; 7 nucleotides align to TRBD1. The CDR3 sequence is 15 residues long. J lost 4 bases, V lost 4 bases, and 10 bases had no gene match. Germline CDR1 is SGHRS and CDR2 is YFSETQ. In DNA, the CDR3 is TGCGCCAGCAGCCGGCGGGGACAGAACCTCTATGGCTACACCTTC. It translates to CASSRRGQNLYGYTF.

V and J are TRBV27 and TRBJ1-2; D is uncertain. Germline-derived CDR1 and CDR2 are MNHEY and SMNVEV (reference sequence). The V end was cut by 2 bases, the J end by 2 bases, with 6 bases between. CDR3 size: 13 residues. In DNA, the CDR3 is TGTGCCAGCAGTTTACACGGGAACTATGGCTACACCTTC. This gives the protein CASSLHGNYGYTF.

In its sample, this clonotype was seen many times. This sequence joins TRBV20-1 and TRBJ2-7; D ambiguous. V was cut by 0 bases and J by 3 bases, with 9 bases left in between. This CDR3 region has 13 residues. Looked up from germline, CDR1 is DFQATT and CDR2 is SNEGSKA (reference sequence). DNA for the CDR3: TGCAGTGCTAGAGATCTGAGCAGCTACGAGCAGTACGTC. This encodes CSARDLSSYEQYV.

This clonotype was recorded at least ten times. The gene calls are TRBV7-3 and TRBJ2-1, with 10 bases matching TRBD2. The J segment lost 7 bases and the V segment lost 4 bases, leaving 10 bases of the junction unmatched. The germline gives CDR1 SGHTA, CDR2 FQGTGA. The CDR3 has 16 residues. This CDR3 is CASSYQAGGPDNEQFF. The CDR3 coding sequence is TGTGCCAGCAGCTACCAAGCGGGGGGGCCGGATAATGAGCAGTTCTTC.

This clonotype has a count of ten or more. This chain uses TRBV10-3 with TRBJ1-1; possibly TRBD1 for D (5 bases). CDR1 and CDR2 (germline): ENHRY, SYGVKD. The CDR3 is made up of 13 amino acids. The V end lost 5 bases, the J end lost 1 base, and 8 bases lay between the germline ends. CDR3 amino acids: CAISFTGNTEAFF. The CDR3 DNA reads TGTGCCATCAGTTTTACAGGGAACACTGAAGCTTTCTTT.

At least ten counts were recorded for this clonotype. The rearrangement links TRBV27 to TRBJ2-5; D ambiguous. The CDR3 length is 13 residues. The germline gives CDR1 MNHEY, CDR2 SMNVEV (reference sequence). V lost 3 bases and J lost 2, with 7 bases in between. This CDR3 is CASSLGRQETQYF. The CDR3 DNA reads as TGTGCCAGCAGTTTGGGTCGGCAAGAGACCCAGTACTTC.

This clonotype was observed a few times. The genes are TRBV7-9 and TRBJ2-3, with unresolved D. CDR3 length: 15 amino acids. In germline, CDR1 is SEHNR, CDR2 FQNEAQ (reference sequence). Trimming removed 1 base at V and 2 bases at J, with 10 bases between. The CDR3 sequence: CASSLGAVNTDTQYF. The CDR3 DNA reads as TGTGCCAGCAGCTTAGGCGCAGTGAACACAGATACGCAGTATTTT.

The chain links TRBV18 to TRBJ2-5, with 7 bases matching TRBD1. From germline, CDR1 is KGHSH and CDR2 LQKENI. V lost 3 bases, J lost 2 bases, and 15 bases stayed unmatched. This CDR3 is built from 18 residues. CDR3 loop: CASSPWNLRGRRQETQYF. As DNA, the CDR3 is TGTGCCAGCTCACCGTGGAATCTTAGGGGGCGCAGGCAAGAGACCCAGTACTTC.